This T cell receptor (beta chain) was sequenced during a study of graft-versus-host responses after intestinal transplantation. Study context: Recipients were given multivisceral, liver-intestinal, or isolated intestinal transplants. Every recipient had anti-thymocyte globulin induction and approximately three years of tacrolimus plus steroids. Whole-study results and caveats: Elevated graft-versus-host to host-versus-graft clonal ratios in allografts were recorded for patients with graft-donor T cell macrochimerism. Recipient marrow contained GvH clones, some of which appeared first in ileum or blood.

Generated by immunoSEQ multiplex PCR, the TCRdb table keeps only in-frame clones and is missing some. The sample lists about 110,000 clones; 93% were seen once. This clone was seen only once. The antigen is not known. With 0 bases removed from V and 6 bases from J, the gap between germline ends came to 11 bases. In germline, CDR1 is MNHEY, CDR2 SVGAGI. The CDR3 is made up of 14 amino acids. The chain carries TRBV6-5 and TRBJ1-1; D is ambiguous. The receptor comes from a human donor who received an intestinal transplant. This sample comprised unstimulated CD8+ T cells sorted from spleen or lymph node cells, obtained before intestinal transplant. The CDR3 DNA follows: TGTGCCAGCAGTTACTCGGCGACAACCTCTGAAGCTTTCTTT. Its translation is CASSYSATTSEAFF.